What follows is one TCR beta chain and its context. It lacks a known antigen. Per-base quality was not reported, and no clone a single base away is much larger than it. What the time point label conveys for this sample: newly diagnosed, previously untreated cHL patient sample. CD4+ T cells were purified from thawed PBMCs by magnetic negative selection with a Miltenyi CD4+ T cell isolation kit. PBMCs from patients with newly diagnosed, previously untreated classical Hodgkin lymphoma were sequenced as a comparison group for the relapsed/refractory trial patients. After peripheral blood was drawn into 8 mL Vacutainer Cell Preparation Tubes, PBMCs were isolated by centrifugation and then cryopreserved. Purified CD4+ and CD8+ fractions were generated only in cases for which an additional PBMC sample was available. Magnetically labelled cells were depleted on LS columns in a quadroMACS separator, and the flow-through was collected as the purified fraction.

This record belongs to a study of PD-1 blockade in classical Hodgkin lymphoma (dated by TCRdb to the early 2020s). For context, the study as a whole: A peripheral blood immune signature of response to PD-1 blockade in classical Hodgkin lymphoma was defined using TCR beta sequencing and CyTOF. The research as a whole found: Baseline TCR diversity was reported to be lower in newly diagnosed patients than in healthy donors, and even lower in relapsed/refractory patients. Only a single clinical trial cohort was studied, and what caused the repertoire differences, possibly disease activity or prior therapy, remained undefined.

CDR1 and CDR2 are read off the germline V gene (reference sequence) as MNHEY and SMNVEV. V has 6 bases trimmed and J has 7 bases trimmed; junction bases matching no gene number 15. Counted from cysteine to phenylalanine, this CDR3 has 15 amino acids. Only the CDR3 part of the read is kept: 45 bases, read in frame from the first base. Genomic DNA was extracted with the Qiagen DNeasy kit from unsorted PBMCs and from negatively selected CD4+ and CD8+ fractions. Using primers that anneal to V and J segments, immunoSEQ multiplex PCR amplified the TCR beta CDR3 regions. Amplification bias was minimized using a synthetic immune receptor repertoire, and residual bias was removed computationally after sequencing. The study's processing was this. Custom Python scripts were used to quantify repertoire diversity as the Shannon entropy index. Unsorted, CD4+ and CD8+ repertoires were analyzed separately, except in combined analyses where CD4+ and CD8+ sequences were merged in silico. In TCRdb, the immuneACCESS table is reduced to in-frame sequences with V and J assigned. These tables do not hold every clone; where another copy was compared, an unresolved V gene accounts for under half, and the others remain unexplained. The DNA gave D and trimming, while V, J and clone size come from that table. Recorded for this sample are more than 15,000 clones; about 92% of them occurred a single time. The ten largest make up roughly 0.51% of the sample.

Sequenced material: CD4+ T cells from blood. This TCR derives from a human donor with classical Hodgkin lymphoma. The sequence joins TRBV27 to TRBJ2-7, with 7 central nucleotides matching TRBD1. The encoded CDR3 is CASSRIDRVPLEQYF. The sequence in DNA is TGTGCCAGCAGCCGAATCGACAGGGTACCCTTAGAGCAGTACTTC.